The rows below give T cell receptor beta chains drawn from one sample of a study of OX40 agonist ivuxolimab in advanced cancers. The assay was immunoSEQ multiplex PCR, and TCRdb's table has in-frame clones only and misses some. The sample lists approximately 74,000 clones, 75% to 95% occurring once. The material was CD4+ or CD8+ T cells sorted from blood, obtained in a trial of the OX40 agonist ivuxolimab. Receptor source: an adult with an advanced solid tumor such as melanoma, head and neck, liver or kidney cancer. CDR3s include the opening cysteine and the closing phenylalanine or tryptophan. The order of the fields is V gene, clone size, J gene, D gene, CDR3 DNA, CDR3 protein. The D gene is left open where the match is weak. Some rows have no size entry. The others give once, few or many, or a class for an expanded clone.

v_gene: TRBV6-5
abundance: .
j_gene: TRBJ1-2
d_gene: .
CDR3nt: TGTGCCAGCAGTTACTCGAACCCAGAGGGTGGTGGCTACACCTTC
CDR3aa: CASSYSNPEGGGYTF

v_gene: TRBV4-3
abundance: .
j_gene: TRBJ2-7
d_gene: TRBD2
CDR3nt: TGCGCCAGCAGCCAAGATAGATGGGGACTAGCGGGGGGTATCGACGAGCAGTACTTC
CDR3aa: CASSQDRWGLAGGIDEQYF

v_gene: TRBV5-1
abundance: .
j_gene: TRBJ1-5
d_gene: TRBD1
CDR3nt: TGCGCCAGCAGCTTGGCGCAGGGGGGTCAGCCCCAGCATTTT
CDR3aa: CASSLAQGGQPQHF

v_gene: TRBV11-2
abundance: medium-sized
j_gene: TRBJ2-1
d_gene: .
CDR3nt: TGTGCCAGCAGTTTCGGTTACAATGAGCAGTTCTTC
CDR3aa: CASSFGYNEQFF

v_gene: TRBV28
abundance: .
j_gene: TRBJ1-2
d_gene: .
CDR3nt: TGTGCCAGCGACGGGGCGGCGGAAGGCTACACCTTC
CDR3aa: CASDGAAEGYTF

v_gene: TRBV10-3
abundance: .
j_gene: TRBJ2-1
d_gene: .
CDR3nt: TGTGCCACCCCGTACAATGAGCAGTTCTTC
CDR3aa: CATPYNEQFF

v_gene: TRBV11-2
abundance: .
j_gene: TRBJ2-1
d_gene: TRBD2
CDR3nt: TGTGCCAGCAGCTTCCGGGGGGGCCCCTACAATGAGCAGTTCTTC
CDR3aa: CASSFRGGPYNEQFF

v_gene: TRBV5-6
abundance: .
j_gene: TRBJ2-7
d_gene: TRBD1
CDR3nt: TGTGCCAGCAGCTTCAAGGACAGGGGAAAGTACTCCTACGAGCAGTACTTC
CDR3aa: CASSFKDRGKYSYEQYF

v_gene: TRBV2
abundance: .
j_gene: TRBJ1-3
d_gene: TRBD1
CDR3nt: TGTGCCAGCAGTGGGGACAGCCCCTCTGGAAACACCATATATTTT
CDR3aa: CASSGDSPSGNTIYF

v_gene: TRBV4-1
abundance: .
j_gene: TRBJ1-2
d_gene: .
CDR3nt: TGCGCCAGCAGCCTTTGGGAGGGGTCCTATGGCTACACCTTC
CDR3aa: CASSLWEGSYGYTF

v_gene: TRBV7-8
abundance: .
j_gene: TRBJ1-4
d_gene: .
CDR3nt: TGTGCCAGCAGACCCCCCCAGGCAGGGCGATCCGAAAAACTGTTTTTT
CDR3aa: CASRPPQAGRSEKLFF

v_gene: TRBV19
abundance: .
j_gene: TRBJ2-1
d_gene: TRBD2
CDR3nt: TGTGCCAGTAGTGTACCCGGTAGCGGGGTCTCCTACAATGAGCAGTTCTTC
CDR3aa: CASSVPGSGVSYNEQFF

v_gene: TRBV5-5
abundance: .
j_gene: TRBJ1-4
d_gene: .
CDR3nt: TGTGCCAGCAGCTTGGCCTGGGGGGGCAATGAAAAACTGTTTTTT
CDR3aa: CASSLAWGGNEKLFF

v_gene: TRBV7-9
abundance: .
j_gene: TRBJ2-3
d_gene: .
CDR3nt: TGTGCCAGCTTAGCCCGGCCCACAGATACGCAGTATTTT
CDR3aa: CASLARPTDTQYF

v_gene: TRBV18
abundance: .
j_gene: TRBJ2-7
d_gene: .
CDR3nt: TGTGCCAGCTCACCAGTAAGGGCGGCTAGCTCCTACGAGCAGTACTTC
CDR3aa: CASSPVRAASSYEQYF

v_gene: TRBV27
abundance: .
j_gene: TRBJ2-4
d_gene: TRBD2
CDR3nt: TGTGCCAGCAGTTTCCTAGCGGGAGAGGGCAAAAACATTCAGTACTTC
CDR3aa: CASSFLAGEGKNIQYF

v_gene: TRBV19
abundance: .
j_gene: TRBJ1-2
d_gene: .
CDR3nt: TGTGCCAGTAGTATAGGGGCGGACTATGGCTACACCTTC
CDR3aa: CASSIGADYGYTF

v_gene: TRBV7-6
abundance: .
j_gene: TRBJ2-2
d_gene: .
CDR3nt: TGTGCCAGCAGCTTCACCGTCCCTTTCCCATTGAACACCGGGGAGCTGTTTTTT
CDR3aa: CASSFTVPFPLNTGELFF

v_gene: TRBV27
abundance: .
j_gene: TRBJ2-7
d_gene: TRBD2
CDR3nt: TGTGCCAGCAGTTCGGGACTAGCGGGAAGGGTCTACGAGCAGTACTTC
CDR3aa: CASSSGLAGRVYEQYF

v_gene: TRBV27
abundance: .
j_gene: TRBJ1-4
d_gene: .
CDR3nt: TGTGCCAGCAGTAGAACGGGACATTCGCCCGAAAAACTGTTTTTT
CDR3aa: CASSRTGHSPEKLFF

v_gene: TRBV7-9
abundance: .
j_gene: TRBJ1-4
d_gene: .
CDR3nt: TGTGCCAGCAGCTCCAGTTGGGGGTCCGCTTACGAAAAACTGTTTTTT
CDR3aa: CASSSSWGSAYEKLFF

v_gene: TRBV9
abundance: .
j_gene: TRBJ1-1
d_gene: .
CDR3nt: TGTGCCAGCAGCGTAGGGTCCGTTATTGGGAACACTGAAGCTTTCTTT
CDR3aa: CASSVGSVIGNTEAFF

v_gene: TRBV7-9
abundance: .
j_gene: TRBJ2-3
d_gene: TRBD2
CDR3nt: TGTGCCAGCAGTTGGACTAGCGGGAGAACAGATACGCAGTATTTT
CDR3aa: CASSWTSGRTDTQYF

v_gene: TRBV9
abundance: .
j_gene: TRBJ1-2
d_gene: .
CDR3nt: TGTGCCAGCAGCGTAAACAGACGTAATGCTAACTATGGCTACACCTTC
CDR3aa: CASSVNRRNANYGYTF

v_gene: TRBV4-3
abundance: .
j_gene: TRBJ1-1
d_gene: .
CDR3nt: TGCGCCAGCAGCCCCGCGCGGTACTTTTTGAACACTGAAGCTTTCTTT
CDR3aa: CASSPARYFLNTEAFF

v_gene: TRBV27
abundance: .
j_gene: TRBJ2-2
d_gene: .
CDR3nt: TGTGCCAGCGGGGGGGCCACCGGGGAGCTGTTTTTT
CDR3aa: CASGGATGELFF

v_gene: TRBV6-4
abundance: once
j_gene: TRBJ2-7
d_gene: TRBD2
CDR3nt: TGTGCCAGCAGTGACGGACAAGCGGGAGGGTCATGGTACGAGCAGTACTTC
CDR3aa: CASSDGQAGGSWYEQYF

v_gene: TRBV9
abundance: .
j_gene: TRBJ2-1
d_gene: .
CDR3nt: TGTGCCAGCAGCGCCTATGAGTACAATGAGCAGTTCTTC
CDR3aa: CASSAYEYNEQFF

v_gene: TRBV29-1
abundance: few
j_gene: TRBJ1-4
d_gene: .
CDR3nt: TGCAGCGGGACCCTGGGGGAAAAACTGTTTTTT
CDR3aa: CSGTLGEKLFF

v_gene: TRBV13
abundance: .
j_gene: TRBJ1-3
d_gene: TRBD1
CDR3nt: TGTGCCAGCAGCTCCGGACAGGGGTCTTCTGGAAACACCATATATTTT
CDR3aa: CASSSGQGSSGNTIYF

v_gene: TRBV9
abundance: .
j_gene: TRBJ1-1
d_gene: .
CDR3nt: TGTGCCAGCAGCCCACGGAACAGATTGAACACTGAAGCTTTCTTT
CDR3aa: CASSPRNRLNTEAFF

v_gene: TRBV9
abundance: .
j_gene: TRBJ2-5
d_gene: .
CDR3nt: TGTGCCAGCAGCCCAGGGGGGGTCTCTACTGAGCAGTACTTC
CDR3aa: CASSPGGVSTEQYF

v_gene: TRBV9
abundance: .
j_gene: TRBJ2-7
d_gene: .
CDR3nt: TGTGCCAGCAGCGTAGAAGCCATAACTTACGAGCAGTACTTC
CDR3aa: CASSVEAITYEQYF

v_gene: TRBV27
abundance: .
j_gene: TRBJ2-7
d_gene: TRBD2
CDR3nt: TGTGCCAGCAGTTTATCGACTAGCGGGATCTCCTACGAGCAGTACTTC
CDR3aa: CASSLSTSGISYEQYF

v_gene: TRBV29-1
abundance: .
j_gene: TRBJ2-1
d_gene: TRBD2
CDR3nt: TGCAGCGTTGGTCGGGCTAGCGGGAGCGGGAGGGATGAGCAGTTCTTC
CDR3aa: CSVGRASGSGRDEQFF

v_gene: TRBV13
abundance: .
j_gene: TRBJ2-7
d_gene: .
CDR3nt: TGTGCCAGCAGCTCTGAGAGTATCGGTCTTACCTACGAGCAGTACTTC
CDR3aa: CASSSESIGLTYEQYF

v_gene: TRBV6-6
abundance: .
j_gene: TRBJ2-7
d_gene: TRBD2
CDR3nt: TGTGCCAGCAGTTACAGCGGGGTATCCTCCTACGAGCAGTACTTC
CDR3aa: CASSYSGVSSYEQYF

v_gene: TRBV7-3
abundance: .
j_gene: TRBJ2-1
d_gene: TRBD2
CDR3nt: TGTGCCAGCAGCTTAAAAATGGCTAGCGGGGTTTACAATGAGCAGTTCTTC
CDR3aa: CASSLKMASGVYNEQFF

v_gene: TRBV9
abundance: .
j_gene: TRBJ2-2
d_gene: .
CDR3nt: TGTGCCAGCAGCGTAGGTGGGACCGGGGAGCTGTTTTTT
CDR3aa: CASSVGGTGELFF

v_gene: TRBV9
abundance: .
j_gene: TRBJ2-1
d_gene: .
CDR3nt: TGTGCCAGCAGCTCTCCGCTAATGGCCTACAATGAGCAGTTCTTC
CDR3aa: CASSSPLMAYNEQFF

v_gene: TRBV9
abundance: .
j_gene: TRBJ2-1
d_gene: .
CDR3nt: TGTGCCAGCAGCGTAGGACGTGATTCGTCAGGGGTTAAGTACAATGAGCAGTTCTTC
CDR3aa: CASSVGRDSSGVKYNEQFF

v_gene: TRBV7-9
abundance: .
j_gene: TRBJ2-7
d_gene: TRBD1
CDR3nt: TGTGCCAGCAGCCCGGCTAACAGGGGCGAGCAGTACTTC
CDR3aa: CASSPANRGEQYF

v_gene: TRBV19
abundance: .
j_gene: TRBJ2-5
d_gene: .
CDR3nt: TGTGCCAGTAGTATTCTCCAGGGTATGAGAGAGACCCAGTACTTC
CDR3aa: CASSILQGMRETQYF

v_gene: TRBV7-7
abundance: .
j_gene: TRBJ2-1
d_gene: TRBD2
CDR3nt: TGTGCTAGCAGTCCACTAGCGGGAGGCTACAATGAGCAGTTCTTC
CDR3aa: CASSPLAGGYNEQFF

v_gene: TRBV13
abundance: once
j_gene: TRBJ2-7
d_gene: .
CDR3nt: TGTGCCAGCAGGGAGGCAACCTCCGTTAACGAGCAGTACTTC
CDR3aa: CASREATSVNEQYF

v_gene: TRBV4-3
abundance: .
j_gene: TRBJ1-5
d_gene: .
CDR3nt: TGCGCCAGCAGCCAAGCTCGGATGAGGCTCGGGGATCAGCCCCAGCATTTT
CDR3aa: CASSQARMRLGDQPQHF

v_gene: TRBV28
abundance: .
j_gene: TRBJ2-2
d_gene: .
CDR3nt: TGTGCCAGCAGCCCGTTGGGGGAAGGAACCGGGGAGCTGTTTTTT
CDR3aa: CASSPLGEGTGELFF

v_gene: TRBV4-3
abundance: .
j_gene: TRBJ2-1
d_gene: .
CDR3nt: TGCGCCAGCAGCCAAGATTCCCCCAATGAGCAGTTCTTC
CDR3aa: CASSQDSPNEQFF